Sequencing of this T cell receptor (beta chain) was carried out in a study of blood T cell repertoires in COVID-19. Study-level information: Spain, Italy and the United States supplied samples that represented acute and convalescent COVID-19.

The trim removed 6 bases at V and 2 bases at J, leaving 12 bases unmatched. The CDR3 consists of 18 residues. In germline, CDR1 is MDHEN, CDR2 SYDVKM. In the original workflow: Estimates of nucleated cell counts were drawn from the amplification of reference gene primers. Repertoires were generated with immunoSEQ multiplex PCR, while TCRdb's copy carries only in-frame clones and drops some. V, J and clone size were drawn from that table, and D and trimming were deduced from the DNA. The profile shows over 120,000 clones, roughly 84% of them singletons. The TCR originated in a woman aged 55-75 years with acute or convalescent COVID-19. The V gene is TRBV28, the J gene TRBJ2-3, with TRBD2 matching 12 bases. The sequencing sample was made of peripheral blood. In DNA, the CDR3 is TGTGCCAGCAGGCTGGGACTAGCGGGTTGGGGGCTCACAGATACGCAGTATTTT. It codes for CASRLGLAGWGLTDTQYF.